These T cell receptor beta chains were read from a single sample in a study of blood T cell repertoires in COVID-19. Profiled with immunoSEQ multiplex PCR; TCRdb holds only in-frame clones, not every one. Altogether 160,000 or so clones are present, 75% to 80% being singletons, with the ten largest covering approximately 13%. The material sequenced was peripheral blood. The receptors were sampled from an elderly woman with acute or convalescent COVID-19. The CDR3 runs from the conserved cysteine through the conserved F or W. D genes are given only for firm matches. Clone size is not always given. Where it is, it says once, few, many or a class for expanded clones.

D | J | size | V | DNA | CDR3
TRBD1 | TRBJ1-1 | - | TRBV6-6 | TGTGCCAGCAGGCAACAGGGGGTGACTGAAGCTTTCTTT | CASRQQGVTEAFF
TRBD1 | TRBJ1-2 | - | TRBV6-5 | TGTGCCAGCAGTTACTGGACAGGGGGCAACTATGGCTACACCTTC | CASSYWTGGNYGYTF
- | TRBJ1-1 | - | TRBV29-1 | TGCAGCGTCACCAGGGTGAACACTGAAGCTTTCTTT | CSVTRVNTEAFF
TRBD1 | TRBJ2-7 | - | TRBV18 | TGTGCCAGCTCACCAGGGACAGGGGGTGCCTACGAGCAGTACTTC | CASSPGTGGAYEQYF
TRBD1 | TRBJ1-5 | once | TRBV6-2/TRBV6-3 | TGTGCCAGCAGTCGACGTGGGACAGGACGGAATCAGCCCCAGCATTTT | CASSRRGTGRNQPQHF
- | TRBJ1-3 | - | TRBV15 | TGTGCCACCAGCAGAGATCCCGTTCCTGGAAACACCATATATTTT | CATSRDPVPGNTIYF
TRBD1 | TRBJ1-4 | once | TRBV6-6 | TGTGCCAGCAGCACTGAGGGGGCTGGGAATGAAAAACTGTTTTTT | CASSTEGAGNEKLFF
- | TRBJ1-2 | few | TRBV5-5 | TGTGCCAGCAGCTTTCAGGCCGGCGACTATGGCTACACCTTC | CASSFQAGDYGYTF
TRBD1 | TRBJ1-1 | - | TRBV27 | TGTGCCAGCAGTGCCTCCCAGACAGGGCGAACGGGTGAAGCTTTCTTT | CASSASQTGRTGEAFF
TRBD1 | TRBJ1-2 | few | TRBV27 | TGTGCCAGCAGTCGAGACAGGGGAAACTATGGCTACACCTTC | CASSRDRGNYGYTF
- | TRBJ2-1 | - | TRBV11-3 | TGTGCCAGCAGTCGGGACAACTACAATGAGCAGTTCTTC | CASSRDNYNEQFF
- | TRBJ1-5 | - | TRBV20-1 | TGCAGTGCTAGTCAGAGGTTCAATCAGCCCCAGCATTTT | CSASQRFNQPQHF
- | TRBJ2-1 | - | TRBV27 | TGTGCCAGCAGATCCGCTTCGAGGTACAATGAGCAGTTCTTC | CASRSASRYNEQFF
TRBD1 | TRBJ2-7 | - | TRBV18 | TGTGCCAGCTCACTGACAGGGGGCATCTACGAGCAGTACTTC | CASSLTGGIYEQYF
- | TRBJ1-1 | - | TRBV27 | TGTGCCAGCAGGCGGTTCCCAAACACTGAAGCTTTCTTT | CASRRFPNTEAFF
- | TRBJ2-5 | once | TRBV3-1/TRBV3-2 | TGTGCCAGCAGCCAAGTCGGAAGAGGAGAGACCCAGTACTTC | CASSQVGRGETQYF
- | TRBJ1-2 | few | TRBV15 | TGTGCCACCAGCAGGGGAGGGGCAGGGAACTATGGCTACACCTTC | CATSRGGAGNYGYTF
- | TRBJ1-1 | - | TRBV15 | TGTGCCACCAGCAGAGATTTTGCAGGTTTGAACACTGAAGCTTTCTTT | CATSRDFAGLNTEAFF
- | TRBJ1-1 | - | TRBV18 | TGTGCCAGCTCACCACAGACGTACAGAGTGAACACTGAAGCTTTCTTT | CASSPQTYRVNTEAFF
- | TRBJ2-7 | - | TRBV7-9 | TGTGCCAGCAGCTTAGGGGGTGGCAGGGGAATCTACGAGCAGTACTTC | CASSLGGGRGIYEQYF
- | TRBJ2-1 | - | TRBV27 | TGTGCCAGCAGTCCCCTAGGGGGAGGGCCTTGGAATGAGCAGTTCTTC | CASSPLGGGPWNEQFF
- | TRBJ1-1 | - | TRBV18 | TGTGCCAGCTCACCAGGCGCCGAGGCGAACACTGAAGCTTTCTTT | CASSPGAEANTEAFF
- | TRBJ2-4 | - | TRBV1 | TGCACCAGCAGCCTTGGCCGCCAAAACATTCAGTACTTC | CTSSLGRQNIQYF
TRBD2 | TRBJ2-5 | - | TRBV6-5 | TGTGCCAGCACAGGCGGGGGGGCGAGTGAGACCCAGTACTTC | CASTGGGASETQYF
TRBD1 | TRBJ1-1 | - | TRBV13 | TGTGCCAGCAGCTCTACGGGACAGGGTACTGAAGCTTTCTTT | CASSSTGQGTEAFF
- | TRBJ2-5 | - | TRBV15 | TGTGCCACCAGCAGAGACGCGGGTGGTGAGACCCAGTACTTC | CATSRDAGGETQYF
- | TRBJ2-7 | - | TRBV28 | TGTGCCAGCAGCCACCAGTTCCACGAGCAGTACTTC | CASSHQFHEQYF
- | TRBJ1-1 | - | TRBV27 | TGTGCCAGCAGTCCCCCCCGGCGGGGGGTAAGCACTGAAGCTTTCTTT | CASSPPRRGVSTEAFF
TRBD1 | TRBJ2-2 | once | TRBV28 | TGTGCCAGCAGTGGACAGGGTAGGAACACCGGGGAGCTGTTTTTT | CASSGQGRNTGELFF
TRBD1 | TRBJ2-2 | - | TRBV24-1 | TGTGCCACCAGTGATATTGGGACAGGGAGAGGCGGGGAGCTGTTTTTT | CATSDIGTGRGGELFF
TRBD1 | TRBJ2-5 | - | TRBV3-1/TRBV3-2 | TGTGCCAGCAGCCGGTCCCGGGACAGGGGCTGGGAGACCCAGTACTTC | CASSRSRDRGWETQYF
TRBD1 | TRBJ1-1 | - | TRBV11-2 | TGTGCCAGCAGCACCTCGACAGGGACCACTGAAGCTTTCTTT | CASSTSTGTTEAFF
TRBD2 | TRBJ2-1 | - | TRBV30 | TGTGCCTGGAGTGTAGTCCAGCGGGGAGTCGCGCAGTTCTTC | CAWSVVQRGVAQFF
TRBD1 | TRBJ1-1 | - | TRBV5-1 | TGCGCCAGCAGCCCTGGACAGGGGGCGGGTGAAGCTTTCTTT | CASSPGQGAGEAFF
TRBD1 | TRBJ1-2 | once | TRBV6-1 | TGTGCCAGCAGTGAAGCGCGGATTTGGGACAGAGACTATGGCTACACCTTC | CASSEARIWDRDYGYTF
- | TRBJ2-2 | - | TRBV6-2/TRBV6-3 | TGTGCCAGCAGTTACAGGACAGTCACCGGGGAGCTGTTTTTT | CASSYRTVTGELFF
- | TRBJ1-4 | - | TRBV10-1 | TGCGCCAGCAGTCCGGGTCTTAATGAAAAACTGTTTTTT | CASSPGLNEKLFF
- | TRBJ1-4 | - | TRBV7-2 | TGTGCCAGCAGCAAAAAACAGGGACCTGAAAAACTGTTTTTT | CASSKKQGPEKLFF
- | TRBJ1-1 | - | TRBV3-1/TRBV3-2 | TGTGCCAGCAGCCAAGGGGGGACACTAGGAGCTTTCTTT | CASSQGGTLGAFF
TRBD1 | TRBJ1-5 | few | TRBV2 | TGTGCCAGCAGTAAATCCGGGACAGGGAGTAGCAATCAGCCCCAGCATTTT | CASSKSGTGSSNQPQHF
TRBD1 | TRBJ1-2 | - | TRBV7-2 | TGTGCCAGCAGCTTAGATACAGGGGCCTATGGCTACACCTTC | CASSLDTGAYGYTF
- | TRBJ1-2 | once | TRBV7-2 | TGTGCCAGCAGCTTAGACAGCAGCATTCCCTCCTATGGCTACACCTTC | CASSLDSSIPSYGYTF
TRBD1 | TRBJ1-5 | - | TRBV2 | TGTGCCAGCAGGGGTGGGACAGGGGGGAATCAGCCCCAGCATTTT | CASRGGTGGNQPQHF
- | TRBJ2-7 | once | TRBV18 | TGTGCCAGCTCGCAGGGTTCCCAGGCCTACGAGCAGTACTTC | CASSQGSQAYEQYF
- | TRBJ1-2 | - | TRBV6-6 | TGTGCCAGCAGCCAAGACAGCTATGGCTACACCTTC | CASSQDSYGYTF
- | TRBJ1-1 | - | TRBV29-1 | TGCAGCGTTGAATGGGGCAACGGTGAAGCTTTCTTT | CSVEWGNGEAFF
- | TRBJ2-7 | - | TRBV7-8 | TGTGCCAGCAGCTTACAGGGTGGGGGGTACGAGCAGTACTTC | CASSLQGGGYEQYF
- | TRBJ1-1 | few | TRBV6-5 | TGTGCCAGCAGTTACTCCGACAGCATGAACACTGAAGCTTTCTTT | CASSYSDSMNTEAFF
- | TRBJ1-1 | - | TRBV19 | TGTGCCAGTAGTATTACCGGGGGGCAAGGGGAGGCTTTCTTT | CASSITGGQGEAFF